This passage covers 17 T cell receptor beta chains from one sample sequenced in a study of radiation and T cells in renal cell carcinoma. Sequenced by immunoSEQ multiplex PCR; TCRdb stores in-frame clones only, minus some. This table holds about 140,000 clones, around 88% found once. Time point specified: blood 4 weeks post-SBRT, at nephrectomy. The treatment was: 15 Gy SBRT to primary tumor, nephrectomy 4 weeks later. The source was blood, collected from a patient whose treatment included radiotherapy and nephrectomy. The receptors stem from a woman between 50 and 59 years old with renal cell carcinoma.

The V call is TRBV15, the J call TRBJ2-3; 7 bases align to TRBD2. The CDR3 contains 15 residues. After removal of 1 base from V and 8 bases from J, the junction contained 9 bases not matched to a gene. Germline V gene sequence: CDR1 LNHNV, CDR2 YYDKDF (reference sequence). The CDR3 DNA sequence: TGTGCCACCAGCAGAGGGGGGGGTGCGGTTGTTACGCAGTATTTT. This sequence encodes CATSRGGGAVVTQYF.

Only one count was recorded for this clone. The chain couples TRBV30 to TRBJ2-7; D perhaps matches TRBD1 (5 bases). The CDR3 has 13 residues. Germline lookup yields CDR1 GTSNPN and CDR2 SVGIG (reference sequence). V was clipped by 4 bases and J by 0 bases, with 10 bases between them. The CDR3 loop reads CAWTSGRSYEQYF. CDR3 sequence (DNA): TGTGCCTGGACTTCAGGGCGCTCCTACGAGCAGTACTTC.

The sample holds a few counts of this clone. The V gene is TRBV7-2, the J gene TRBJ1-1, with D possibly TRBD1 on 6 matching bases. The CDR3 is made up of 14 amino acids. Between the trimmed V and J ends, which lost 3 bases and 5 bases, there was a span of 13 bases. Germline V CDR1 and CDR2: SGHTA, FQGNSA. CDR3 in amino acids: CASSFPGGGTEAFF. DNA of the CDR3: TGTGCCAGCAGCTTCCCTGGGGGCGGGACTGAAGCTTTCTTT.

The CDR3 loop reads CASSGNSYEQYF. CDR3 in DNA: TGTGCCAGCAGCGGGAACTCCTACGAGCAGTACTTC. This sequence joins TRBV7-2 and TRBJ2-7; D gene unclear. The V and J ends lost 5 bases and 0 bases respectively, with 5 bases between them. CDR3 length: 12 residues. Germline CDR1 reads SGHTA; CDR2 reads FQGNSA.

CDR3 nucleotides: TGCGCCAGCATGATTATAGCGGATTCCTACGAGCAGTACTTC. Translation: CASMIIADSYEQYF. The chain links TRBV10-1 to TRBJ2-7, with D maybe TRBD2 (6 bases). Germline-derived CDR1 and CDR2 are WNHNN and SYGVQD (reference sequence). Trimming removed 7 bases at V and 1 base at J, with 14 bases between. The CDR3 is 14 residues long.

This clone was seen only once. This chain uses TRBV6-5 with TRBJ2-5; TRBD1 matches at 10 bases. V dropped 5 bases and J dropped 2; count of bases not matched to a gene: 2. Germline loops: CDR1 MNHEY, CDR2 SVGAGI. The CDR3 is 14 amino acids. Here the CDR3 DNA reads TGTGCCAGCAGTCGGGACAGGGGACAAGAGACCCAGTACTTC. Protein sequence: CASSRDRGQETQYF.

This rearrangement joins TRBV19 to TRBJ2-7, with D perhaps TRBD1 (6 bases). Trimming took off 5 bases at V and 3 bases at J, with 17 bases between the two ends. In germline, CDR1 is LNHDA, CDR2 SQIVND (reference sequence). The CDR3 is 15 amino acids. The CDR3 DNA reads as TGTGCCAGTAGTGTTGCCCCAGGGGCACTCTACGAGCAGTACTTC. This codes for CASSVAPGALYEQYF.

The chain employs TRBV2 and TRBJ2-4; no firm D call. The germline gives CDR1 SNHLY, CDR2 FYNNEI. The CDR3 runs 15 residues. With 1 base removed from V and 0 bases from J, the gap between germline ends came to 7 bases. The CDR3 DNA follows: TGTGCCAGCAGTGAAGGGGCCAGAGCCAAAAACATTCAGTACTTC. Translating it yields CASSEGARAKNIQYF. Full variable domain (outside the CDR3, taken from reference TRBV2 and TRBJ2-4): EPEVTQTPSHQVTQMGQEVILRCVPISNHLYFYWYRQILGQKVEFLVSFYNNEISEKSEIFDDQFSVERPDGSNFTLKIRSTKLEDSAMYFCASSEGARAKNIQYFGAGTRLSVL.

The genes are TRBV6-6 and TRBJ2-3; D possibly corresponds to TRBD2 (6 bases). Germline-derived CDR1 and CDR2 are MNHNY and SVGAGI (reference sequence). The length of the CDR3 is 16 residues. V was clipped by 6 bases and J by 5 bases, with 21 bases between them. The CDR3 spells CASSPRDGGSVDTQYF. The CDR3 nucleotides read TGTGCCAGCAGCCCCCGGGACGGGGGAAGTGTAGATACGCAGTATTTT.

This rearrangement joins TRBV19 to TRBJ2-5; maybe TRBD1 (5 bases). The CDR3 runs 14 residues. Trimming took off 5 bases at V and 5 bases at J, with 15 bases between the two ends. CDR1 and CDR2 (germline): LNHDA, SQIVND (reference sequence). CDR3 bases: TGTGCCAGTAGTTTGCAGGCAGGGATTGAGACCCAGTACTTC. This sequence encodes CASSLQAGIETQYF.

A remark on this clone: Within the sample, other DNA sequences also encode this same CDR3. In nucleotides, the CDR3 is TGTGCCAGCAGCTTAACCAGCGGGAGCTCCTACGAGCAGTACTTC. The encoded protein is CASSLTSGSSYEQYF. The genes are TRBV7-2 and TRBJ2-7, with 8 bases lining up with TRBD2. The length of the CDR3 is 15 residues. Germline CDR1 reads SGHTA; CDR2 reads FQGNSA. Trimming cost V 2 bases and J 0 bases; bases outside gene matches: 3.

The chain employs TRBV9 and TRBJ2-1; TRBD1 is a possible D gene (5 bases). The V end lost 4 bases, the J end lost 2 bases, and 10 bases lay between the germline ends. The CDR3 extends over 14 amino acids. The germline CDR1 and CDR2 sequences are SGDLS and YYNGEE. The CDR3 DNA follows: TGTGCCAGCAGCCGGACAACAGCCTACAATGAGCAGTTCTTC. Residues: CASSRTTAYNEQFF. The full variable domain, rest sourced from reference TRBV9 and TRBJ2-1, is DSGVTQTPKHLITATGQRVTLRCSPRSGDLSVYWYQQSLDQGLQFLIQYYNGEERAKGNILERFSAQQFPDLHSELNLSSLELGDSALYFCASSRTTAYNEQFFGPGTRLTVL.

J is TRBJ2-5 and V is TRBV5-1; D gene uncertain. The length of the CDR3 is 15 residues. V was clipped by 1 base and J by 1 base, with 11 bases between them. Germline V gene data show CDR1 as SGHRS and CDR2 as YFSETQ. CDR3 in DNA: TGCGCCAGCAGCTTGTATGCTCAGCCCCAAGAGACCCAGTACTTC. Residues: CASSLYAQPQETQYF.

The genes are TRBV4-3 and TRBJ1-2; 8 bases are a match to TRBD1. The CDR3 runs to 13 residues. The germline gives CDR1 LGHNA, CDR2 YSLEER. V was pared by 2 bases and J by 7 bases, with 3 bases of the junction left unmatched. The chain's CDR3 is CASSQNTGGGYTF. The CDR3 bases are TGCGCCAGCAGCCAAAATACAGGGGGTGGCTACACCTTC.

The J gene is TRBJ1-4, the V gene TRBV4-3; perhaps TRBD1 as D (5 bases). Germline V gene data show CDR1 as LGHNA and CDR2 as YSLEER. Trimming took 2 bases from V and 4 from J, leaving 5 bases between them. CDR3 length equals 13 residues. CDR3 protein: CASSQRGNEKLFF. DNA of the CDR3: TGCGCCAGCAGCCAAAGGGGTAATGAAAAACTGTTTTTT.

The chain joins TRBV5-1 to TRBJ1-5; no firm D call. This CDR3 spans 15 amino acids. V shed 0 bases and J shed 2 bases, with 9 bases lying between them. Germline-derived CDR1 and CDR2 are SGHRS and YFSETQ. DNA of the CDR3: TGCGCCAGCAGCTTGGATGGTTTTGGCAATCAGCCCCAGCATTTT. Its translation is CASSLDGFGNQPQHF.

The chain links TRBV7-2 to TRBJ1-1; D ambiguous. Looked up from germline, CDR1 is SGHTA and CDR2 is FQGNSA. The CDR3 is 14 residues long. Trimming cost V 0 bases and J 11 bases, with 16 bases left between them. In DNA form, the CDR3 reads TGTGCCAGCAGCTTAGCGGTGCAGGCAGCAGCGGCTTTCTTT. This sequence encodes CASSLAVQAAAAFF.